Shown below are 2 T cell receptor beta chains from a single sample sequenced in a study of shared clonotypes between healthy human individuals. The method was immunoSEQ multiplex PCR; TCRdb's version includes in-frame clones alone and lacks a portion of them. The top ten clones hold around 0.4% of a sample with 2 million to 2.5 million clones, more than 80% of them seen once. Source material: naive CD4+ T cells from PBMCs. Regarding subset: CD45RA+ positively selected. The receptors come from a man aged 18 to 35 in good health. Some clones in this sample may be carry-over from other donors' samples.

This clone has only one observation. The genes are TRBV5-3 and TRBJ1-5; unclear D gene. TRBV5-3 is known as an ORF, though its function is uncertain. The CDR3 is made up of 14 amino acids. The ends were cut back, 1 base at V and 7 bases at J, with 12 bases in the middle. The CDR3 reads CARSLSAVGQPQHF. The CDR3 nucleotides are TGTGCCAGAAGCTTGAGCGCTGTTGGACAGCCCCAGCATTTT.

V and J are TRBV27 and TRBJ2-7, with 7 bases aligning to TRBD2. The CDR3 sequence is 15 residues long. With 3 bases clipped from V and 4 bases from J, the junction kept 9 bases outside the gene matches. Germline V gene lookup returns CDR1 MNHEY and CDR2 SMNVEV (reference sequence). As DNA, the CDR3 is TGTGCCAGCAGTTTTGGCGGGAGTAGCGTGTACGAGCAGTACTTC. This sequence encodes CASSFGGSSVYEQYF.